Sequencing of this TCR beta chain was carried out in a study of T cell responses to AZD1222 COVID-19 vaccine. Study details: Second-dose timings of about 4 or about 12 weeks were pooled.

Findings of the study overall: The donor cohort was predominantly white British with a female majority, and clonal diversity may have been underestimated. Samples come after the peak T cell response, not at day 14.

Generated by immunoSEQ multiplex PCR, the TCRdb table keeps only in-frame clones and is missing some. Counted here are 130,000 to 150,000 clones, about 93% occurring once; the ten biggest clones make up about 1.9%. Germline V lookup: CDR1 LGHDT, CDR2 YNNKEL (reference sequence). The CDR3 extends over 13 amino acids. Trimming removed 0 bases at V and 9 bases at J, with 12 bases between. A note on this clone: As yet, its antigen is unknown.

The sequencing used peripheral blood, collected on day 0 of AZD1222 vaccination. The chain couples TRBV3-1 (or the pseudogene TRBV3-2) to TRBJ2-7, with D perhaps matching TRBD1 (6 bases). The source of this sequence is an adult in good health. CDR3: CASSQDRDTLQYF. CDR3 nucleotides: TGTGCCAGCAGCCAAGATCGGGACACCTTGCAGTACTTC.